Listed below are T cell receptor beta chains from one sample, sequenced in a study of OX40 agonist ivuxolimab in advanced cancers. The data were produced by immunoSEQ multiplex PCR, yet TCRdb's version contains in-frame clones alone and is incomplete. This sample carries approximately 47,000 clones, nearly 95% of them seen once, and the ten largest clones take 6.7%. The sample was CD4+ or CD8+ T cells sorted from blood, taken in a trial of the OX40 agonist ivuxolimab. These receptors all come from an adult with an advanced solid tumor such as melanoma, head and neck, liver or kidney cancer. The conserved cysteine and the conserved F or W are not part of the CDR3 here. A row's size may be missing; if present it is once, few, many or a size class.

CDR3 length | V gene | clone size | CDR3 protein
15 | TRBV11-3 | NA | ASSPLGQGAENEKLF
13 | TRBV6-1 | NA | ASSVIAGGVDEQY
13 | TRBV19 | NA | ASRAGTVLNEKLF
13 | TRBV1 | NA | TSSRTGTQYNEQF
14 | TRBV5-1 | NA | ASSLERQGYQETQY
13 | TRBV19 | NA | ASSIQPDGDTEAF
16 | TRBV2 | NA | ASSESRPGGGMNTEAF
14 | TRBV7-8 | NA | ASSSTSGGIDNEQF
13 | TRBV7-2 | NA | ASSLGRDGSYEQY
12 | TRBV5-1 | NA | ASSTPTKTYEQY
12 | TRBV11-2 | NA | ASSFIHPPGAQY
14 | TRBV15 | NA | ATSREPSGGMYEQF
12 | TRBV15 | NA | ATSRGDFSYEQY
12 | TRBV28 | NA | ASSSGVYTDTQY
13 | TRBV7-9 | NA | ASSLRQGFTDTQY
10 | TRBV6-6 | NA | ASLGGAKTQY
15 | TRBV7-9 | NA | ASSLGPQGPGAGELF
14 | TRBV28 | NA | ASSSLTGRHSYEQY
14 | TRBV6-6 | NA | ASSQNRQGAESPLH
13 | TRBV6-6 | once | ASSYPDRGDEKLF